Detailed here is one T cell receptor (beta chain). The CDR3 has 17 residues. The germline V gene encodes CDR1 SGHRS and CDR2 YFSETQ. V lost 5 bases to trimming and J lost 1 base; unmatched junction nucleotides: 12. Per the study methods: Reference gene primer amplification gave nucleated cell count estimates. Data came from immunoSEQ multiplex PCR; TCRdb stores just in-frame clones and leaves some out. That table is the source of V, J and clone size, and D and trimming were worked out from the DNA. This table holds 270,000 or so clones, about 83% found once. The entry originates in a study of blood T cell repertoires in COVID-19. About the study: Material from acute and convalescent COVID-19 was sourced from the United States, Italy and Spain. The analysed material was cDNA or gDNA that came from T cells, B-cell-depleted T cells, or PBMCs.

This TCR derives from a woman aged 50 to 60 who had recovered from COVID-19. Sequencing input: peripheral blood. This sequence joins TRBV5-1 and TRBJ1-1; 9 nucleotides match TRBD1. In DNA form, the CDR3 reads TGCGCCAGCAGTTTTGACAGGGGGGTTCGGCGGAACACTGAAGCTTTCTTT. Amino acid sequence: CASSFDRGVRRNTEAFF.